This T cell receptor beta chain emerged from a study of cytomegalovirus exposure and HLA in healthy donors. Study in general: The Caucasian-associated ancestry cluster contained roughly four fifths of the 398 genotyped donors.

A multiplex PCR was run with 60 Vbeta primers and 13 Jbeta primers. TCRdb keeps only in-frame clones here, not all; method: immunoSEQ multiplex PCR. This sample has roughly 100,000 clones, with around four fifths found just once. Turning to this clone: Antigen unknown.

Overall study results and limits: Rarity marked most TCR sequences, yet some public TCRs occurred in many donors. The authors listed 150 to 200 TCR beta chains as cytomegalovirus-associated. Reportedly, diagnosis of cytomegalovirus status by the classifier showed high specificity and sensitivity.

The source of this sequence is a woman aged 40 to 50 in good health and CMV-seropositive. Sequencing was carried out using PBMCs.

The CDR3 loop reads CASSLIRGVADTQYF. Here the CDR3 DNA reads TGTGCCAGCAGTTTAATCCGGGGGGTGGCAGATACGCAGTATTTT. The chain employs TRBV27 and TRBJ2-3, with 7 bases that match TRBD2. The J segment lost 4 bases and the V segment lost 2 bases, leaving 6 bases of the junction unmatched. Germline V gene data show CDR1 as MNHEY and CDR2 as SMNVEV (reference sequence). The CDR3 contains 15 residues.